What follows is one T cell receptor beta chain and its context. Its antigen remains unknown. Sequencing used immunoSEQ multiplex PCR; TCRdb keeps in-frame clones, though not all of them. The sample lists 60,000 to 75,000 clones, roughly 90% occurring once. The record originates from a study of T cell responses to AZD1222 COVID-19 vaccine. General study points: Spike-specific TCRs gained breadth and depth after people received two AZD1222 doses. White British ancestry dominated among donors, who included more females, and clonal diversity was possibly underestimated.

The sample was peripheral blood, taken on day 0 of AZD1222 vaccination. The sequence was obtained from an adult in good health.

The CDR3 region has the DNA TGTGCCAGCAGCTACATGGAACGGGCGACCGGGGAGCTGTTTTTT. This gives the protein CASSYMERATGELFF. The genes are TRBV7-8 and TRBJ2-2; D gene unclear. The CDR3 is 15 amino acids. Germline CDR1 and CDR2: SGHVS and FQNEAQ. V was trimmed by 4 bases and J by 5 bases, leaving 14 bases between them. The full variable domain, rest sourced from reference TRBV7-8 and TRBJ2-2, is GAGVSQSPRYKVAKRGQDVALRCDPISGHVSLFWYQQALGQGPEFLTYFQNEAQLDKSGLPSDRFFAERPEGSVSTLKIQRTQQEDSAVYLCASSYMERATGELFFGEGSRLTVL.